Listed below are T cell receptor beta chains from one sample, sequenced in a study of blood T cell repertoires in COVID-19. TCRdb's copy holds only in-frame clones and misses some; the assay was immunoSEQ multiplex PCR. The sample carries roughly 100,000 clones, 70% to 90% recorded once. What was sequenced was peripheral blood. Receptor source: a man aged 45-60 years with active COVID-19. Both conserved end residues are part of each CDR3. A D gene is named only where the DNA matches it firmly. Size tells how often a clone was seen (once, few, many) or the class of an expanded clone, and some rows leave it out.

>.|TRBJ1-2|.|TRBV3-1/TRBV3-2
TGTGCCAGCAGCCCGATACCAGGGGATGGCTACACCTTC
CASSPIPGDGYTF
>TRBD1|TRBJ2-7|.|TRBV5-1
TGCGCCAGCAGCTTGGGGGACAGGGACGACCTGGAGCAGTACTTC
CASSLGDRDDLEQYF
>.|TRBJ1-5|few|TRBV5-6
TGTGCCAGCAGCTTGGGCGGCAGCCTGTATAGCAATCAGCCCCAGCATTTT
CASSLGGSLYSNQPQHF
>.|TRBJ2-7|.|TRBV6-1
TGTGCCAGCAGTGATCCTTCGAGAGGGAGCTCCTACGAGCAGTACTTC
CASSDPSRGSSYEQYF
>TRBD1|TRBJ2-7|.|TRBV9
TGTGCCAGCAGCGTTGGGACAGGGCCTTTGTGGGACGAGCAGTACTTC
CASSVGTGPLWDEQYF
>.|TRBJ1-1|.|TRBV2
TGTGCCAGCAGTGAATTAGGGGTCGGGGCTTTCTTT
CASSELGVGAFF
>.|TRBJ2-2|.|TRBV3-1/TRBV3-2
TGTGCCAGCAGCCAAGATTTCAAGCGGACCTCGACCGGGGAGCTGTTTTTT
CASSQDFKRTSTGELFF
>TRBD1|TRBJ1-2|.|TRBV7-3
TGTGCCAGCAGCTTAGGGGCGGGACAGGGGGCTGCGTCGAACTATGGCTACACCTTC
CASSLGAGQGAASNYGYTF
>.|TRBJ1-1|.|TRBV3-1/TRBV3-2
TGTGCCAGCAGTTCGACCGGGGGTTCGGGCACTGAAGCTTTCTTT
CASSSTGGSGTEAFF
>.|TRBJ1-2|.|TRBV5-6
TGTGCCAGCAGTCGTGCTCCCCAGATCTATGGCTACACCTTC
CASSRAPQIYGYTF
>.|TRBJ2-6|.|TRBV6-5
TGTGCCTCCTCCCCGGCCAACGTCCTGACTTTC
CASSPANVLTF
>.|TRBJ2-7|.|TRBV5-1
TGCGCCAGCCTAGGCGGGTACTACGAGCAGTACTTC
CASLGGYYEQYF
>TRBD1|TRBJ1-2|.|TRBV7-9
TGTGCCAGCAGCTTAGCGCCGGGGCAGGGGGATGGCTACACCTTC
CASSLAPGQGDGYTF
>.|TRBJ2-3|.|TRBV13
TGTGCCAGCTGGGCAACAGGGTTAACAGATACGCAGTATTTT
CASWATGLTDTQYF
>.|TRBJ2-2|.|TRBV7-9
TGTGCCAGCAGCCAGGGCCCCCCGGCGAACACCGGGGAGCTGTTTTTT
CASSQGPPANTGELFF
>TRBD1|TRBJ2-7|.|TRBV7-7
TGTGCCAGCAGCTTACCGAGGGACAGGCAGGACGAGCAGTACTTC
CASSLPRDRQDEQYF
>.|TRBJ1-2|.|TRBV5-1
TGCGCCAGCAGCTCGACAGCCGTTGGCTACACCTTC
CASSSTAVGYTF